This T cell receptor beta chain was identified in a study of T cell changes during pregnancy in multiple sclerosis. The CDR3 has 14 residues. Germline CDR1 is SGHTA and CDR2 is FQGNSA. V dropped 9 bases and J dropped 11; count of bases not matched to a gene: 13. Produced via immunoSEQ multiplex PCR; TCRdb's table is partial and in-frame only. Of around 78,000 clones in the sample, about nine tenths were seen once. This sequence joins TRBV7-2 and TRBJ2-3; 11 bases line up with TRBD2. The receptor was derived from a female donor in good health, enrolled as a control in a pregnancy study. Material: peripheral blood, obtained in the third trimester of pregnancy. CDR3 residues: CASSGTSGDIRQYF. The CDR3 DNA follows: TGTGCCAGTTCGGGGACTAGCGGCGACATTCGGCAGTATTTT.